This T cell receptor beta chain is from a study of T cells expressing NK-cell markers. Overall study context: It was sorted CD3+CD56-NKG2C+, CD3+CD56+NKG2C- and CD3+CD56+NKG2C+ T cells that provided the TCR beta repertoires. With respect to HCMV, most of the eight sequenced donors were seropositive, and one was seronegative. Overall study results and limits: The CD3+CD56-NKG2C+ fraction of a handful of donors was likewise dominated by these clonotypes.

To note about this clonotype: Its specificity is unknown.

UMIs were included in TCR beta cDNA generated by 5'RACE template switching. Each CDR3 protein gets one entry in TCRdb, which reprocessed the 5' RACE reads and gives no DNA. The specimen's table records approximately 170,000 distinct CDR3 sequences. CDR3 length equals 15 residues. Looked up from germline, CDR1 is SGDLS and CDR2 is YYNGEE. This receptor was taken from a man aged 18 to 69 in good health. V gene TRBV9 combines with J gene TRBJ1-2. Sequencing used blood T cells: a sorted CD56 or NKG2C T cell subset, CD4+ or CD8+ T cells, or bulk PBMC T cells (not recorded which). CDR3 loop: CASSVGQFPNYGYTF.